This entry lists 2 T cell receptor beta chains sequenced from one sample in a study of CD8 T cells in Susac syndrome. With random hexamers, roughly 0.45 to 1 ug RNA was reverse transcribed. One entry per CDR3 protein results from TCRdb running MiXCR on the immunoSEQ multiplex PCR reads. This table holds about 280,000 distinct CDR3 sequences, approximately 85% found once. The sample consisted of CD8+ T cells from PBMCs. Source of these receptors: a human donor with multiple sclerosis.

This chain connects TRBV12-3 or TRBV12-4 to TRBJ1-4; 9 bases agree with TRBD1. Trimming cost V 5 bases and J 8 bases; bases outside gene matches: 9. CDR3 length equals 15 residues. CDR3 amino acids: CASSLRTGADEKLFF. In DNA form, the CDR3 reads TGTGCCAGCAGTCTGCGGACAGGGGCAGACGAAAAACTGTTTTTT.

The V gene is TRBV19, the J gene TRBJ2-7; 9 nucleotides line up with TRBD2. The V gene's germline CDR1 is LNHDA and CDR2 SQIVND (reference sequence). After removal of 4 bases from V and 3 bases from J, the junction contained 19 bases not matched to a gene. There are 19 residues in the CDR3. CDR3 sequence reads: CASSKSGVSRTSDHYEQYF. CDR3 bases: TGTGCCAGTAGTAAATCAGGGGTCTCTCGGACTAGCGACCACTACGAGCAGTACTTC.